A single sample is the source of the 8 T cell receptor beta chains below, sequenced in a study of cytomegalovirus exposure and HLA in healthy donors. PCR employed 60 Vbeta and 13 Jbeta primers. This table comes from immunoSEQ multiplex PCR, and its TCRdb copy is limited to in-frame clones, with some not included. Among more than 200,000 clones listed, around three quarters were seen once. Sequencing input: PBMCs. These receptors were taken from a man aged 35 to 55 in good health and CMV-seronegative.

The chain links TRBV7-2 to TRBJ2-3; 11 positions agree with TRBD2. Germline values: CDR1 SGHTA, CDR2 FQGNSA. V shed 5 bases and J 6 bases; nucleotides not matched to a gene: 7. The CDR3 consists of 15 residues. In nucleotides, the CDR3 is TGTGCCAGCAGCCCTAGAATAGCGGGAGGGGATACGCAGTATTTT. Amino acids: CASSPRIAGGDTQYF.

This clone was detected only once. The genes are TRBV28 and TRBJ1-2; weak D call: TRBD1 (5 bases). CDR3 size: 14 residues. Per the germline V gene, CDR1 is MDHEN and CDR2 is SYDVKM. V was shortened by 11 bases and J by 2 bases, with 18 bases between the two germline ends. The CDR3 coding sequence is TGTGCCGCCAGCAGTCGCGGGGGGAACTATGGCTACACCTTC. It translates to CAASSRGGNYGYTF.

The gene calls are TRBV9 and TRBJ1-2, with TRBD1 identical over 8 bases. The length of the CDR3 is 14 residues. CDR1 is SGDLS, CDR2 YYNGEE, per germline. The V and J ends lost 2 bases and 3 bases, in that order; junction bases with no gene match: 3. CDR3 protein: CASSVGTGDYGYTF. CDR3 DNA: TGTGCCAGCAGCGTCGGGACAGGTGACTATGGCTACACCTTC.

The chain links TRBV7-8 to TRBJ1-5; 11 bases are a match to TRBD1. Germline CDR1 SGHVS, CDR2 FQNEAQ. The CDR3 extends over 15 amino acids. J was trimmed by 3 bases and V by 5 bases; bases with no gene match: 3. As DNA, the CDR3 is TGTGCCAGCAGCCGGACAGGGGGCAACAATCAGCCCCAGCATTTT. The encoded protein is CASSRTGGNNQPQHF.

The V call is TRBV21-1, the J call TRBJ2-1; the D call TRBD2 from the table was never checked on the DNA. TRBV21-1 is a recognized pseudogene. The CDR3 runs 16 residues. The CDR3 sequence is CASSIRDSSSYNEQFF. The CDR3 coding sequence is TGTGCCAGCAGCATCCGCGACTCGAGCTCCTACAATGAGCAGTTCTTC.

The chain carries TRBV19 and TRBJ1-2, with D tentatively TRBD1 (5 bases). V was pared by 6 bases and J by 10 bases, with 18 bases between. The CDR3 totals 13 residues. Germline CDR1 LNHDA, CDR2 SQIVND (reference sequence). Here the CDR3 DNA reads TGTGCCAGTAGGGTCCGGGGGAACGCTGACTACACCTTC. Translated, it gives CASRVRGNADYTF.

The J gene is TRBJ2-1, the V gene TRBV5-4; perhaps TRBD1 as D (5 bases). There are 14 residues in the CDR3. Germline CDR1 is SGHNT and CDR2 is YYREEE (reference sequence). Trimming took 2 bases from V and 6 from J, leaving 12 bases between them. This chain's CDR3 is CASSFRGRSNEQFF. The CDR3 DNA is TGTGCCAGCAGCTTTAGGGGCAGGAGCAATGAGCAGTTCTTC.

As DNA, the CDR3 is TGTGCCACCAGCTTCGGGAGCTCCTATCAGCCCCAGCATTTT. Residues: CATSFGSSYQPQHF. This chain joins TRBV15 and TRBJ1-5; D uncertain. Between the trimmed V and J ends, which lost 5 bases and 5 bases, there was a span of 13 bases. Germline V gene data show CDR1 as LNHNV and CDR2 as YYDKDF (reference sequence). The CDR3 covers 14 residues.